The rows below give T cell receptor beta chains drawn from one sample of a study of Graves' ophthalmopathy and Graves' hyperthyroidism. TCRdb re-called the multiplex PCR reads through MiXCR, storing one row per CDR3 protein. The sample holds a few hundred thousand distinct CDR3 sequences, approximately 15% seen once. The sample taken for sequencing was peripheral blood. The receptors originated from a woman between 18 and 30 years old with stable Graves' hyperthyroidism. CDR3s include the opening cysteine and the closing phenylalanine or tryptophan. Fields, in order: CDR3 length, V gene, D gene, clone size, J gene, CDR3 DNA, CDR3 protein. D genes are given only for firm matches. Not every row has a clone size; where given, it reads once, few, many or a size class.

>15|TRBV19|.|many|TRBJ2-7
TGTGCCAGTAGTATCGGCAGAGGATTAACCTACGAGCAGTACTTC
CASSIGRGLTYEQYF
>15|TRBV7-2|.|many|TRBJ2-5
TGTGCCAGCAGCCCGCCTGGACTGAACCAAGAGACCCAGTACTTC
CASSPPGLNQETQYF
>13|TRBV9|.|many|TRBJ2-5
TGTGCCAGCAGCGAAGGACTGGCTGGGTCCCAGTACTTC
CASSEGLAGSQYF
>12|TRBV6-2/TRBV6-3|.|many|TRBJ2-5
TGTGCCAGCAGTTACTTCAGGGAGACCCAGTACTTC
CASSYFRETQYF
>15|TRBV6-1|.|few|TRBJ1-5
TGTGCCAGCAGTGTCCTGACCGGGGGCAATCAGCCCCAGCATTTT
CASSVLTGGNQPQHF
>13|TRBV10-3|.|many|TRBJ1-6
TGTGCCATCGGGCAGGTGAATAATTCACCCCTCCACTTT
CAIGQVNNSPLHF
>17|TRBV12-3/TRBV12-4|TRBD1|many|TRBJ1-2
TGTGCCAGCAGTTCCTACCTACGACAGGGTATTAACTATGGCTACACCTTC
CASSSYLRQGINYGYTF
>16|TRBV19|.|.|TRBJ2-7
TGTGCCAGTAGCACCTCCCCAGGGGCCAAACCCTACGAGCAGTACTTC
CASSTSPGAKPYEQYF
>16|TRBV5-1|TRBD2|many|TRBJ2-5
TGCGCCAGCAGCTTATCAGCTAGCGGGGGAGGAGAGACCCAGTACTTC
CASSLSASGGGETQYF
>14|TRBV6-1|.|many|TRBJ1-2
TGTGCCAGCAGTGAAGCGCATGGGGGGCAAGGCTACACCTTC
CASSEAHGGQGYTF
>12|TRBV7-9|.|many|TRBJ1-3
TGTGCCAGCAGCGTCAACCGAAACACCATATATTTT
CASSVNRNTIYF
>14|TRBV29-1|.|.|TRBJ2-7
TGCAGCGTTGAAGGTTTAGGGTCGGCCTACGAGCAGTACTTC
CSVEGLGSAYEQYF
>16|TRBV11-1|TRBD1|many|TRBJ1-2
TGTGCCAGCAGAGCCACCGGGACAGATCGAAACTATGGCTACACCTTC
CASRATGTDRNYGYTF
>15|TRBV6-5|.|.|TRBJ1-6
TGTGCCAGCAGTTTATTGCACTCCACTCATTCACCCCTCCACTTT
CASSLLHSTHSPLHF
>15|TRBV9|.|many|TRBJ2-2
TGTGCCAGCAGCCTCCGGGTCGCTGACACCGGGGAGCTGTTTTTT
CASSLRVADTGELFF
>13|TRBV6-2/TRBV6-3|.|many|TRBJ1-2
TGTGCCAGCAGTTTACGGCTGGGGCCCGGCTACACCTTC
CASSLRLGPGYTF
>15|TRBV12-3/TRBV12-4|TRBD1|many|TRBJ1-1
TGTGCCAGCAGTTGGGAGGGGGCGCGATCCACTGAAGCTTTCTTT
CASSWEGARSTEAFF
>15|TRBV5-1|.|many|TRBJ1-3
TGCGCCAGCAGCCATACAGGGATCTCTGGAAACACCATATATTTT
CASSHTGISGNTIYF
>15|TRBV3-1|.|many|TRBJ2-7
TGTGCCAGCAGCCAAGACCCGGGGGGCCCCTACGAGCAGTACTTC
CASSQDPGGPYEQYF
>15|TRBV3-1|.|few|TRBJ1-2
TGTGCCAGCAGCCAAGATCAGAGGGGGACGGGTGGCTACACCTTC
CASSQDQRGTGGYTF
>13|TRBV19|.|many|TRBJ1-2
TGTGCCAGTACTTGGGGGCGCGACTATGGCTACACCTTC
CASTWGRDYGYTF
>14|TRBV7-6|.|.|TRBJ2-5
TGTGCCAGCAGCTTATGGCGGGTTCAAGAGACCCAGTACTTC
CASSLWRVQETQYF
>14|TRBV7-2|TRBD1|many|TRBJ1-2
TGTGCCAGCAGCCCCAGGGACAGGGTTCATGGCTACACCTTC
CASSPRDRVHGYTF
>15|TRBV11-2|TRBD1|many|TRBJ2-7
TGTGCCAGCAGCTCGACAGGGGCCGGACACTACGAGCAGTACTTC
CASSSTGAGHYEQYF
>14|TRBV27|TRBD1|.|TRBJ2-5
TGTGCCAGCAGTTCAACAGGGGGTGGTGAGACCCAGTACTTC
CASSSTGGGETQYF
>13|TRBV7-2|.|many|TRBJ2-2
TGTGCCAGCAGCCCCACGGTGAACGGGGAGCTGTTTTTT
CASSPTVNGELFF
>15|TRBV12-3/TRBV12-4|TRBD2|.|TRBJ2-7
TGTGCCAACAGCGCCGGGACTATCGGGATTTTCGAGCAGTACTTC
CANSAGTIGIFEQYF
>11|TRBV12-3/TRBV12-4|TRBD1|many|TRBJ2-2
TGTGCCAGCGGCGGACAGGGGTTGATGTTTTTT
CASGGQGLMFF
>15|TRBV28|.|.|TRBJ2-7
TGTGCCAGCAGTTTCCCTCGGGGGCAATTCTACGAGCAGTACTTC
CASSFPRGQFYEQYF
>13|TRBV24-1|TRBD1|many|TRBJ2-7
TGTGCCACCAGTGAACGGACAGGCTACGAGCAGTACTTC
CATSERTGYEQYF
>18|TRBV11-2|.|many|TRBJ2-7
TGTGCCAGCAGCTTAGTGATCCCCTCGGCGGGGGCTCCGGGCGAGCAGTACTTC
CASSLVIPSAGAPGEQYF
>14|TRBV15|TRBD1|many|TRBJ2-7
TGTGCCACCAGCAGACTCGGGACAGAAGACGAGCAGTACTTC
CATSRLGTEDEQYF
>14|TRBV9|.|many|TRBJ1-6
TGTGCCAGCAGCGTCCTGGGGGTTAATTCACCCCTCCACTTT
CASSVLGVNSPLHF
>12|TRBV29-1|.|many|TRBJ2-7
TGCAGCGTTTGTTCGGGGCCCTACGAGCAGTACTTC
CSVCSGPYEQYF
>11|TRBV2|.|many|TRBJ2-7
TGTGCCAGCGCAATTATCTACGAGCAGTACTTC
CASAIIYEQYF
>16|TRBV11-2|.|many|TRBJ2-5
TGTGCCAGCAGCCTAACACCACAGGGATCGGGCGAGACCCAGTACTTC
CASSLTPQGSGETQYF
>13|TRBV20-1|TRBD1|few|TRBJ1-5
TGCAGTGCCAACGACAGGGGAGGTCAGCCCCAGCATTTT
CSANDRGGQPQHF
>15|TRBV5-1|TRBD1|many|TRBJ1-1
TGCGCCAGCAGCGCCGGGACAGGGATTGAAACTGAAGCTTTCTTT
CASSAGTGIETEAFF
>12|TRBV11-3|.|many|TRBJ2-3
TGTGCCAGCAGCCGCCGCGCAGATACGCAGTATTTT
CASSRRADTQYF
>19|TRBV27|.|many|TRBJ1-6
TGTGCCAGCAGTTTCAGGGGACTAAGTCATGTTTGCCATAATTCACCCCTCCACTTT
CASSFRGLSHVCHNSPLHF
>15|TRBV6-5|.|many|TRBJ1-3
TGTGCCAGCAGTTCCGGTCAGGGGTTCGGAAACACCATATATTTT
CASSSGQGFGNTIYF
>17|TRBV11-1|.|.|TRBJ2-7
TGTGCCAGCAGCTTAGATGGAGGTTTCCGGAGGAAATACGAGCAGTACTTC
CASSLDGGFRRKYEQYF
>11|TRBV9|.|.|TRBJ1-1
TGTGCCAGCAGCGAGAGGACTGAAGCTTTCTTT
CASSERTEAFF
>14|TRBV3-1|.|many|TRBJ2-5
TGTGCCAGCAGCCAAGTCGGGGGGCCAGAGACCCAGTACTTC
CASSQVGGPETQYF
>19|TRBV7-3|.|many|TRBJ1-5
TGTGCCAGCAGCTTAATCCCCCCGGAGAGGCGGTCTAGCAATCAGCCCCAGCATTTT
CASSLIPPERRSSNQPQHF
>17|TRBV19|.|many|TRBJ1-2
TGTGCCAGTAGTAACTCGGACAGAATAGAATTCTCCGATGGCTACACCTTC
CASSNSDRIEFSDGYTF
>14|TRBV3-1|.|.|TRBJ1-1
TGTGCCAGCAGCCAAGCGCGAAGGACCACTGAAGCTTTCTTT
CASSQARRTTEAFF
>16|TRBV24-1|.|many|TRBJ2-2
TGTGCCACCAGTGATTCAAGAGGGGGGAACACCGGGGAGCTGTTTTTT
CATSDSRGGNTGELFF
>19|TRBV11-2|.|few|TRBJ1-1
TGTGCCACCAGCAGAGAGATGGGTGGCTTGGGGCAAATGAACACTGAAGCTTTCTTT
CATSREMGGLGQMNTEAFF
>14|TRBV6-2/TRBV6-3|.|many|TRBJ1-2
TGTGCCAGCAGTTACTCGCAGGATAACTATGGCTACACCTTC
CASSYSQDNYGYTF
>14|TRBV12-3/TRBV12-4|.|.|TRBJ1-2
TGTGCCAGCAATAGAGGGGGGACGCAATATGGCTACACCTTC
CASNRGGTQYGYTF
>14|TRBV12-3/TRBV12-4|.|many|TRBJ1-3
TGTGCCAGCAGTTTAGGGGCAGATCAAAACACCATATATTTT
CASSLGADQNTIYF
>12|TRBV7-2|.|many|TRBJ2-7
TGTGCCAGCAGCTTCCATTTGCGCGAGCAGTACTTC
CASSFHLREQYF
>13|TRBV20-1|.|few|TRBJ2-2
TGCAGTGCACCCGAGACAAACACCGGGGAGCTGTTTTTT
CSAPETNTGELFF
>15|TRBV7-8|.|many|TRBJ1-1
TGTGCCAGCAGCCCCCCTCGTGGGTTGAACACTGAAGCTTTCTTT
CASSPPRGLNTEAFF
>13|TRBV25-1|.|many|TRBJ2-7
TGTGCCAGCAGTTTTGCGGTCTCCTACGAGCAGTACTTC
CASSFAVSYEQYF
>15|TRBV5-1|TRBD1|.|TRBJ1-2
TGCGCCAGCAGCTCCCGACAGGGGGGGCCCTATGGCTACACCTTC
CASSSRQGGPYGYTF
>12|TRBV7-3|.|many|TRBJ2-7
TGTGCCAGCAGCCCCACGTTGGACGAGCAGTACTTC
CASSPTLDEQYF
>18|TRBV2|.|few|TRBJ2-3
TGTGCCAGCAAAAAGGGACCGTCCCCGTTCAATGTTGTTGATACGCAGTATTTT
CASKKGPSPFNVVDTQYF